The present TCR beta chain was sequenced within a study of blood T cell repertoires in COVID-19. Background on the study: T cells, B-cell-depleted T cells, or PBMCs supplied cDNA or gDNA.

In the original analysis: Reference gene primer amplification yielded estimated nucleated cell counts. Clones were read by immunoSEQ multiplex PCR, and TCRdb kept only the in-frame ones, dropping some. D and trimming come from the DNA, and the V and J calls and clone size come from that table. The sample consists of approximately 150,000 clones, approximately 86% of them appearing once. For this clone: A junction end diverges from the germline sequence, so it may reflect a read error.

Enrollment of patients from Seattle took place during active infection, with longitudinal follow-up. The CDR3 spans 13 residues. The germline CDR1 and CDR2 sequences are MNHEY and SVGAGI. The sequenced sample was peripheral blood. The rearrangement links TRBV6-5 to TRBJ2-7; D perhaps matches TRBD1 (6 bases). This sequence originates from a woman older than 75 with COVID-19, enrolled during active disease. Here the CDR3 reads CASRGRFPGQTLF. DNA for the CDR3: TGTGCCAGCAGAGGTCGATTTCCGGGACAAACGCTTTTC.